This T cell receptor (beta chain) was identified in a study of CD8 T cells in Susac syndrome (dated by TCRdb to the late 2010s). Study-wide context: Whether CD8+ T cell activation and differentiation in Susac syndrome was antigen driven was tested using repertoire sequencing. The study compared CD8+ T cell repertoire clonality among eleven to twelve healthy donors, roughly 14 Susac syndrome patients and fewer than 19 multiple sclerosis patients. Paper-wide results and their limitations: The TCR sequencing and HLA analysis was acknowledged to have included a relatively small number of individuals.

RNA was extracted with the RNeasy kit and roughly 0.45 to 1 ug was reverse transcribed using random hexamers. The immunoSEQ multiplex PCR assay, covering 54 Vbeta and 13 Jbeta segments, was used to amplify TCR beta CDR3 regions. PCR amplification bias was corrected by using a synthetic template baseline for primer optimization and computational correction. Per the source publication's procedure: Reads were assigned to V, D and J genes according to IMGT and analyzed in immunoSEQ Analyzer, with only productive sequences retained. Clonality was computed as one minus Shannon entropy normalized by log2 of the number of productive unique sequences. Public and private clones were assessed among the 100 most prevalent clones of each patient and control. Clones were defined as Susac-specific if absent from the healthy and MS cohorts, from 1052 published viral clones and from other ImmuneACCESS disease sequences. The public reads were quality trimmed at Q25 with fastp and then assembled into clones with MiXCR by TCRdb, keeping productive beta chains. All rows with the same CDR3 protein become a single entry with the most common DNA and genes. TCRdb's processing, not the authors', yielded these V and J calls. Across this sample there are hundreds of thousands of distinct CDR3 sequences, with 90% to 95% seen only once. Clones ranked in the top ten supply 0.1% to 0.15% of the sample.

In the case of this clonotype: Its antigen remains undetermined. One base away there is no much larger clone; base qualities are not given.

Spanning cysteine to phenylalanine, the CDR3 consists of 18 amino acids. Only the CDR3 part of the read is kept: 54 bases, read in frame from the first base. A distance of 19 bases separates the germline ends of V and J, which lose 3 bases and 1 base respectively. Based on the germline V gene (reference sequence), the CDR1 and CDR2 sequences are LNHDA and SQIVND. High-throughput TCR beta sequencing profiled peripheral blood CD8+ and CD4+ T cells from healthy donors, Susac syndrome patients and multiple sclerosis patients. Treatment-naive patients with stable or active relapsing-remitting disease fulfilling revised McDonald criteria were used as multiple sclerosis controls. CD8+ TEMRA cells were enriched by FACS, while bulk CD8+ and CD4+ T cells were purified by magnetic negative isolation. Blood was drawn into EDTA tubes, processed within 24 hours, and PBMCs were isolated by density gradient centrifugation. PBMCs destined for TCR sequencing were cryopreserved in liquid nitrogen and later thawed in a 37 °C water bath. Purity of sorted or isolated CD4+, CD8+ and CD8+ TEMRA cells was at least 90%.

This sequence originates from a human donor with multiple sclerosis. The chain is assembled from TRBV19 and TRBJ1-5; the D gene remains uncertain. Sequencing was carried out using CD8+ T cells from PBMCs. The DNA sequence is TGTGCCAGTAGTATGGATCGGGCAGCATACTGGAGCAATCAGCCCCAGCATTTT. Translated, it gives CASSMDRAAYWSNQPQHF.